This TCR beta chain emerged from a study of blood T cell repertoires in COVID-19. Donors were grouped by their self-reported clinical history. Among Cohort 3 donors, those recovered had two negative PCRs, clearance, or symptom resolution. With 3 bases clipped from V and 4 bases from J, the junction kept 11 bases outside the gene matches. CDR3 length: 16 residues. Germline assignment: CDR1 MGHRA and CDR2 YSYEKL. Sequencing used immunoSEQ multiplex PCR; TCRdb keeps in-frame clones, though not all of them. The sample has about 440,000 clones, around 90% seen once. The sequence was collected from a man younger than 30 who had recovered from COVID-19. Material for sequencing was PBMCs or T cells enriched from blood (not recorded which). The chain is built from TRBV4-1 and TRBJ1-1; 7 nucleotides agree with TRBD1. CDR3 DNA sequence: TGCGCCAGCAGCCAGGAAAGGGCACAGGGGCGCACTGAAGCTTTCTTT. Residues: CASSQERAQGRTEAFF.